Below, 10 T cell receptor beta chains from the same sample are listed, as sequenced in a study of blood T cell repertoires in COVID-19. Profiling relied on immunoSEQ multiplex PCR, and the TCRdb table lists in-frame clones only, not all of them. The data show over 250,000 clones, 90% seen once. Material: PBMCs or T cells enriched from blood (not recorded which). These receptors were obtained from a woman aged 25 to 39 who had recovered from COVID-19.

The V gene is TRBV20-1, the J gene TRBJ1-2; 8 bases align to TRBD1. V was pared by 3 bases and J by 2 bases, with 11 bases of the junction left unmatched. Germline loops: CDR1 DFQATT, CDR2 SNEGSKA (reference sequence). The CDR3 loop spans 16 amino acids. CDR3 nucleotides: TGCAGTGCTAGTTTGGGACAGGAGAACCCAAACTATGGCTACACCTTC. This codes for CSASLGQENPNYGYTF.

J is TRBJ2-2 and V is TRBV21-1; TRBD1, as called in the table, went unchecked against the DNA. TRBV21-1 is a listed pseudogene. The CDR3 extends over 12 amino acids. This CDR3 reads CASGRQAGELFF. The CDR3 coding sequence is TGTGCCAGCGGAAGACAGGCCGGGGAGCTGTTTTTT.

The V gene is TRBV6-1, the J gene TRBJ2-5; 9 nucleotides match TRBD2. Germline trimming cut 3 bases from V and 1 base from J; bases unmatched to any gene: 12. Germline CDR1 and CDR2: MNHNS and SASEGT. The CDR3 sequence is 18 residues long. The CDR3 loop reads CASSDFLAGVSGQETQYF. CDR3 coding DNA: TGTGCCAGCAGTGATTTCTTAGCGGGAGTATCGGGCCAAGAGACCCAGTACTTC.

This clone was counted once. The chain couples TRBV5-1 to TRBJ1-2; D is unclear. V dropped 3 bases and J dropped 8 bases, with 14 bases sitting between them. The CDR3 totals 13 residues. The germline CDR1 and CDR2 sequences are SGHRS and YFSETQ. The CDR3 region has the DNA TGCGCCAGCAGCTCTAGGCTCCGTGGGGGCTACACCTTC. Protein: CASSSRLRGGYTF.

This rearrangement joins TRBV28 to TRBJ2-7; 7 nucleotides line up with TRBD2. V lost 6 bases, J lost 2 bases, and 13 bases stayed unmatched. CDR1 and CDR2 from the germline V gene are MDHEN and SYDVKM. This CDR3 contains 16 residues. The CDR3 coding sequence is TGTGCCAGCAGGAAAGCGGGATTTGGCCGGGCCTACGAGCAGTACTTC. Encoded protein: CASRKAGFGRAYEQYF.

This clone was picked up one time. The gene calls are TRBV2 and TRBJ1-2; 7 bases map to TRBD1. Germline lookup yields CDR1 SNHLY and CDR2 FYNNEI. The ends lost 6 bases at V and 3 bases at J; junction bases unmatched: 7. This CDR3 is 14 amino acids long. The DNA of the CDR3 is TGTGCCAGCAGCGACTTTGACAGGGACTATGGCTACACCTTC. It encodes CASSDFDRDYGYTF.

J is TRBJ1-1 and V is TRBV18; no definite D call. Germline V gene sequence: CDR1 KGHSH, CDR2 LQKENI. V was cut by 4 bases and J by 3 bases, with 6 bases left in between. This CDR3 has 12 residues. CDR3 residues: CASSLGDTEAFF. In DNA, the CDR3 is TGTGCCAGCTCACTCGGAGACACTGAAGCTTTCTTT.

The chain employs TRBV9 and TRBJ2-2, with 7 bases that match TRBD1. With V trimmed by 3 bases and J by 4 bases, 3 bases remained unmatched. Germline-derived CDR1 and CDR2 are SGDLS and YYNGEE. The CDR3 spans 14 residues. CDR3 in DNA: TGTGCCAGCAGCGCCGACAGGGTCACCGGGGAGCTGTTTTTT. Its protein product is CASSADRVTGELFF.

The rearrangement links TRBV7-8 to TRBJ2-7, with unresolved D. Per germline, CDR1 SGHVS and CDR2 FQNEAQ. Between the trimmed V and J ends, which lost 2 bases and 6 bases, there was a span of 14 bases. The CDR3 has 14 amino acids. The CDR3 is CASSLFLRPLEQYF. The CDR3 DNA reads TGTGCCAGCAGCTTATTTTTGAGGCCGCTCGAGCAGTACTTC.

V gene TRBV29-1 combines with J gene TRBJ2-7; 9 bases map to TRBD1. Germline V gene data show CDR1 as SQVTM and CDR2 as ANQGSEA. There are 13 residues in the CDR3. The V segment lost 7 bases and the J segment 1 base; nucleotides outside the gene matches: 5. In nucleotides, the CDR3 is TGCAGCGGGGGACAGGGCGAATCCTACGAGCAGTACTTC. Amino acid sequence: CSGGQGESYEQYF.